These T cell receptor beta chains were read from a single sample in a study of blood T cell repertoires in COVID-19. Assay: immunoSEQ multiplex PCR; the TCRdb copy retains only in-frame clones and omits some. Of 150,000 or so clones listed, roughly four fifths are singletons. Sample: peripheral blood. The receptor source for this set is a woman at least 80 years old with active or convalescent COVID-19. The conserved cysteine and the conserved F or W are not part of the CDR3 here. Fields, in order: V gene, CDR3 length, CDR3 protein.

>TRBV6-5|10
ASRRDSLGYT
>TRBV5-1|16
ASSLPRTGDRVLPSLH
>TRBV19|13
ASSIGQGGTGELF
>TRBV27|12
ASSPTQGSGPQH
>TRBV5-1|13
ASSRTGGSNQPQH
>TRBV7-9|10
ASSDTGSEQF
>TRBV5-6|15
ASSLYTVQAGANVLT
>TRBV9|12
ASSVSTHSSEAF
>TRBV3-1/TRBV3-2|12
ASSQAGLRETQY
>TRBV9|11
ASSVRGRGGYT
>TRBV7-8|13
ASSVAGQGRGGYT
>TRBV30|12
AWRADSYTGELF
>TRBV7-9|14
ASSLTGMGNTGELF
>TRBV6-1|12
ASSEGQGQRGYT
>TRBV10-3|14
ATKRGGASNTGELF
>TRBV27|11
ASSLGGYSPLH
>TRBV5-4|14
ASSSIAGGRTDTQY
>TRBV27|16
ASSFLGPKSSGANVLT
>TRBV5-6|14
ASSDYRDRAGNTIY
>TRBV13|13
ASSPPPGAGNTIY
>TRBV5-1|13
ASSRNPTQHNEQF
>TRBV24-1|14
ATSDRYRGLGETQY
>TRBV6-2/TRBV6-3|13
ASSRPGTGQETQY
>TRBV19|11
ASSAREAQPQH
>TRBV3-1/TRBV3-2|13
ASSQEGTGAFGYT
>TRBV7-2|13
ASKNAGAENTEAF
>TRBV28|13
ASRSSGGRTDTQY
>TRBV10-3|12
AISGRDKDYEQY
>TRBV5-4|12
ASSLQGDTGELF
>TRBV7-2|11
ASSLGQIDTQY
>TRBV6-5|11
ASSRTENTEAF
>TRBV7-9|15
ASSFSSMTGHSYEQY